This is a list of T cell receptor beta chains from one sample in a study of T cell changes during pregnancy in multiple sclerosis. TCRdb's copy holds only in-frame clones and misses some; the assay was immunoSEQ multiplex PCR. The data show around 96,000 clones, 80% to 95% seen once. The sample in question was peripheral blood, obtained in the first trimester of pregnancy. These receptors were obtained from a female donor with multiple sclerosis, enrolled in a pregnancy study. Each CDR3 is given with its conserved first and last residue. A D gene is named only where the DNA matches it firmly. Where a row states a size, it is once, few, many or the class of an expanded clone; other rows omit it.

TRBD1	TRBJ2-7	TRBV9	NA	CASNRGTGDYEQYF	TGTGCCAGCAATAGGGGGACAGGGGATTACGAGCAGTACTTC
TRBD1	TRBJ2-1	TRBV4-1	NA	CASSQLGGGENEQFF	TGCGCCAGCAGCCAACTAGGGGGCGGAGAAAATGAGCAGTTCTTC
NA	TRBJ2-7	TRBV30	NA	CAWSRSRILDEQYF	TGTGCCTGGAGTAGAAGCCGGATCCTAGACGAGCAGTACTTC
NA	TRBJ2-2	TRBV5-1	NA	CASSPDNGANTGELFF	TGCGCCAGCAGCCCCGACAACGGCGCGAACACCGGGGAGCTGTTTTTT
NA	TRBJ1-2	TRBV4-1	NA	CASSQDTGAGAGGYTF	TGCGCCAGCAGCCAAGATACGGGAGCCGGGGCAGGTGGCTACACCTTC
TRBD2	TRBJ2-5	TRBV9	NA	CASAPGTSGYQETQYF	TGTGCCAGCGCACCAGGGACTAGCGGCTACCAAGAGACCCAGTACTTC
NA	TRBJ2-1	TRBV5-6	NA	CASSLLREQFF	TGTGCCAGCAGCTTGTTGAGGGAGCAGTTCTTC
NA	TRBJ2-1	TRBV18	NA	CASSPPGSGNEQFF	TGTGCCAGCTCACCACCGGGTAGCGGAAATGAGCAGTTCTTC
TRBD1	TRBJ1-5	TRBV5-1	NA	CASSLGAGQGPNAQHF	TGCGCCAGCAGCTTGGGGGCCGGACAGGGACCGAACGCCCAGCATTTT
TRBD1	TRBJ1-2	TRBV5-5	NA	CASSLNPRQGWRGYTF	TGTGCCAGCAGCTTGAATCCTCGACAGGGATGGAGGGGCTACACCTTC
NA	TRBJ2-1	TRBV2	NA	CASSEPAGLDRGSYNEQFF	TGTGCCAGCAGTGAACCCGCGGGGTTAGACCGTGGGTCCTACAATGAGCAGTTCTTC
NA	TRBJ2-1	TRBV6-1	NA	CASTVELTTYNEQFF	TGTGCCAGCACGGTAGAACTAACTACCTACAATGAGCAGTTCTTC
NA	TRBJ1-4	TRBV15	few	CATSREGRGFGEKLFF	TGTGCCACCAGCAGAGAGGGGAGGGGGTTTGGGGAAAAACTGTTTTTT
TRBD1	TRBJ2-3	TRBV7-7	NA	CASSRDRETDTQYF	TGTGCTAGCAGCCGGGACAGGGAGACAGATACGCAGTATTTT
NA	TRBJ1-1	TRBV7-6	NA	CASSREGPAREAFF	TGTGCCAGCAGCCGGGAGGGACCGGCGCGTGAAGCTTTCTTT
TRBD1	TRBJ1-4	TRBV7-8	NA	CASSWGQGFANEKLFF	TGTGCCAGCAGCTGGGGACAGGGGTTCGCTAATGAAAAACTGTTTTTT
NA	TRBJ2-5	TRBV16	NA	CASSPLSGTAETQYF	TGTGCCAGCAGCCCCCTTTCGGGAACAGCAGAGACCCAGTACTTC
NA	TRBJ2-7	TRBV27	NA	CASSRRTLNVYEQYF	TGTGCCAGCAGTCGACGGACACTAAATGTATACGAGCAGTACTTC
NA	TRBJ1-2	TRBV9	NA	CASSVAETGDNYGYTF	TGTGCCAGCAGCGTAGCAGAGACAGGAGATAACTATGGCTACACCTTC
NA	TRBJ2-5	TRBV6-5	NA	CASSYGSVVYF	TGTGCCAGCAGTTACGGCTCAGTCGTCTACTTC
NA	TRBJ2-1	TRBV15	once	CATSRRGGTGIDNEQFF	TGTGCCACCAGCAGGAGGGGGGGAACTGGGATCGACAATGAGCAGTTCTTC
NA	TRBJ2-7	TRBV30	NA	CAWSVGGYEQYF	TGTGCCTGGAGTGTAGGGGGCTACGAGCAGTACTTC
NA	TRBJ1-2	TRBV29-1	NA	CSAGVQEEYGYTF	TGCAGCGCGGGAGTTCAGGAGGAATATGGCTACACCTTC
NA	TRBJ2-7	TRBV13	once	CASSLGSDEQYF	TGTGCCAGCAGCTTAGGCTCGGACGAGCAGTACTTC
TRBD2	TRBJ2-3	TRBV5-1	NA	CASSSGGSGDTQYF	TGCGCCAGCAGCTCCGGTGGTAGCGGGGATACGCAGTATTTT
NA	TRBJ2-1	TRBV5-6	NA	CASSSTGWGYNEQFF	TGTGCCAGCAGCTCCACAGGGTGGGGATACAATGAGCAGTTCTTC
NA	TRBJ2-5	TRBV11-2	NA	CASSLEGGVQETQYF	TGTGCCAGCAGCTTAGAAGGCGGGGTGCAAGAGACCCAGTACTTC
TRBD1	TRBJ2-7	TRBV18	NA	CASSPGTGGLEQYF	TGTGCCAGCTCACCCGGGACAGGGGGCCTCGAGCAGTACTTC
NA	TRBJ1-1	TRBV7-9	NA	CASSPLSGTTNTEAFF	TGTGCCAGCAGCCCCCTATCCGGGACAACGAACACTGAAGCTTTCTTT
NA	TRBJ1-4	TRBV19	many	CASSIGQRIVEKLFF	TGTGCCAGTAGTATAGGACAGAGGATTGTTGAAAAACTGTTTTTT
TRBD1	TRBJ1-5	TRBV5-5	NA	CASSLWATGVNQPQHF	TGTGCCAGCAGCTTGTGGGCTACAGGGGTCAATCAGCCCCAGCATTTT
TRBD2	TRBJ2-7	TRBV14	NA	CASSLLAGRTEQYF	TGTGCCAGCAGCCTCCTAGCGGGGAGAACGGAGCAGTACTTC
NA	TRBJ1-3	TRBV4-1	NA	CAAGQISGNTIYF	TGCGCTGCAGGACAGATCTCTGGAAACACCATATATTTT
TRBD2	TRBJ2-1	TRBV19	NA	CASSLHLLAGADEQFF	TGTGCCAGTAGTTTGCACTTACTAGCGGGTGCTGATGAGCAGTTCTTC
NA	TRBJ1-6	TRBV6-5	NA	CASSYRGDSPLHF	TGTGCCAGCAGTTACAGAGGTGACTCACCCCTCCACTTT
TRBD1	TRBJ2-7	TRBV19	NA	CASSHPGTGGYEQYF	TGTGCCAGTAGTCACCCCGGGACAGGGGGCTACGAGCAGTACTTC
NA	TRBJ1-2	TRBV11-2	NA	CASSLTTGNYGYTF	TGTGCCAGCAGCTTAACCACAGGGAACTATGGCTACACCTTC
NA	TRBJ2-7	TRBV7-8	NA	CASSLVVFTGSNEQYF	TGTGCCAGCAGCTTAGTAGTTTTTACAGGGAGTAACGAGCAGTACTTC
NA	TRBJ2-7	TRBV6-5	NA	CASRPLPSSSYEQYF	TGTGCCAGCAGACCCCTCCCTAGCAGCTCCTACGAGCAGTACTTC
NA	TRBJ2-3	TRBV9	NA	CASSVTRATRSTDTQYF	TGTGCCAGCAGCGTAACGAGGGCCACTAGGAGCACAGATACGCAGTATTTT
NA	TRBJ1-1	TRBV6-5	NA	CASPLGAEAFF	TGTGCCAGCCCCCTCGGTGCCGAAGCTTTCTTT
NA	TRBJ1-4	TRBV2	NA	CASRATVANEKLFF	TGTGCCAGCAGAGCGACAGTGGCTAATGAAAAACTGTTTTTT
NA	TRBJ1-1	TRBV7-3	NA	CASKQGHLSDTEAFF	TGTGCCAGCAAGCAGGGTCACTTAAGCGACACTGAAGCTTTCTTT
NA	TRBJ1-6	TRBV6-4	NA	CASSDSRGSPLHF	TGTGCCAGCAGTGACTCGCGGGGGTCACCCCTCCACTTT
NA	TRBJ1-2	TRBV14	NA	CASSQEYQQRYGYTF	TGTGCCAGCAGCCAAGAGTACCAGCAGCGCTATGGCTACACCTTC
TRBD1	TRBJ1-1	TRBV27	NA	CASSKQGGNTEAFF	TGTGCCAGCAGTAAACAGGGGGGGAACACTGAAGCTTTCTTT
NA	TRBJ1-2	TRBV25-1	NA	CASSPGGLDGYTF	TGTGCCAGCAGTCCCGGGGGTCTCGATGGCTACACCTTC
NA	TRBJ1-1	TRBV2	NA	CAKTTPGNTEAFF	TGTGCCAAAACCACCCCAGGGAACACTGAAGCTTTCTTT
TRBD1	TRBJ2-2	TRBV15	NA	CATSNDRGQSGELFF	TGTGCCACCAGCAACGACAGGGGGCAAAGCGGGGAGCTGTTTTTT
NA	TRBJ2-2	TRBV18	once	CASSPAQGGGELFF	TGTGCCAGCTCACCGGCACAGGGCGGCGGGGAGCTGTTTTTT
NA	TRBJ2-7	TRBV11-3	NA	CASSAEQETRKYF	TGTGCCAGCAGCGCCGAACAGGAGACGAGGAAGTACTTC
NA	TRBJ1-4	TRBV10-2	NA	CASSGTGPHEKLFF	TGCGCCAGCAGTGGTACAGGGCCCCATGAAAAACTGTTTTTT
NA	TRBJ2-1	TRBV7-2	NA	CASSIGGRKQFF	TGTGCCAGCAGCATCGGGGGAAGAAAGCAGTTCTTC